This T cell receptor (beta chain) was obtained from a study of T-cell memory formation after mild COVID-19. Overall study context: Largely donor-specific sequence clusters came from a couple of donors. Broader study findings: Pre-infection memory already had some responding clones, implying cross-reactive memory joined. SARS-CoV-2 specificity of second-wave clones peaking day 37 was unconfirmed.

CDR1 MNHEY and CDR2 SVGEGT come from the germline V gene. The length of the CDR3 is 16 residues. Deletions cut 7 bases from V and 2 bases from J, with 20 bases between. From the 5' RACE reads, TCRdb called clonotypes with MiXCR, one entry per CDR3 protein. In the table there are about 440,000 distinct CDR3 sequences, around 20% of which are singletons. Points on this clonotype: Its target is not known.

Sequences were obtained from PBMCs or a T cell subset sorted from them (not recorded which). The chain uses TRBV6-2 or TRBV6-3 and TRBJ2-5, with D perhaps matching TRBD2 (6 bases). This sequence was found in an adult woman who had mild COVID-19 (a few samples of this study predate the infection). Cell type and time point are not known. In DNA form, the CDR3 reads TGTGCCAGCACCGACCTTAGGCCGGGAGTACAAGAGACCCAGTACTTC. It codes for CASTDLRPGVQETQYF.